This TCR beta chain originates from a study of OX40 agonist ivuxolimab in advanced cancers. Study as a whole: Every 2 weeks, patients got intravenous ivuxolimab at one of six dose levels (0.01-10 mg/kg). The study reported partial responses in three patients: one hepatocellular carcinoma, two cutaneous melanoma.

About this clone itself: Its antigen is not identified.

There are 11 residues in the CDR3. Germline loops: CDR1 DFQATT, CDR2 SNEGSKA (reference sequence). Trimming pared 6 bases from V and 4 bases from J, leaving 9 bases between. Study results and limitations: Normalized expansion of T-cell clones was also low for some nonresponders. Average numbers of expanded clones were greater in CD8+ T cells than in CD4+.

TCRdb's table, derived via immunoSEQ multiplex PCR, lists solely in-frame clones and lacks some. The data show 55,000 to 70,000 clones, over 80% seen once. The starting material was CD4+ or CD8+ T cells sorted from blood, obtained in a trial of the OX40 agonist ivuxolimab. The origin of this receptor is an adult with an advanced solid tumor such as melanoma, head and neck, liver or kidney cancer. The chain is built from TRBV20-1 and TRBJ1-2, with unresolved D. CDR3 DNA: TGCAGTGCCACCCTCAGCTATGGCTACACCTTC. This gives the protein CSATLSYGYTF.